The 10 T cell receptor beta chains reported below all come from one sample, sequenced in a study of blood T cell repertoires in COVID-19. Profiling relied on immunoSEQ multiplex PCR, and the TCRdb table lists in-frame clones only, not all of them. The sample consists of some 220,000 clones, approximately 85% of them appearing once. Sequencing input: peripheral blood. The receptors here all came from a woman aged 70-85 years with COVID-19, enrolled during active disease.

This chain uses TRBV5-4 with TRBJ1-1, with TRBD1 as a possible D gene (5 bases). In germline, CDR1 is SGHNT, CDR2 YYREEE (reference sequence). Trimming cost V 4 bases and J 5 bases, with 18 bases left between them. This CDR3 spans 15 amino acids. CDR3 protein: CASSRPTSKGTEAFF. The CDR3 DNA sequence: TGTGCCAGCAGCCGCCCGACATCCAAGGGGACTGAAGCTTTCTTT.

This clone was counted once. The rearrangement links TRBV2 to TRBJ2-7; the match to TRBD2 covers 7 bases. V lost 8 bases to trimming and J lost 3 bases; unmatched junction nucleotides: 7. CDR3 size: 13 residues. Germline assignment: CDR1 SNHLY and CDR2 FYNNEI. The CDR3 protein is CASGASGNYEQYF. CDR3 coding DNA: TGTGCCAGCGGGGCTAGCGGAAACTACGAGCAGTACTTC.

This chain links TRBV7-8 with TRBJ2-5; D is possibly TRBD1 (5 bases). CDR1 SGHVS and CDR2 FQNEAQ come from the germline V gene. Trimming removed 1 base from V and 10 bases from J, with 13 bases in between. There are 13 residues in the CDR3. As DNA, the CDR3 is TGTGCCAGCAGCTTAGTGACAGTCGGCGACCAGTACTTC. Its protein product is CASSLVTVGDQYF.

The rearrangement links TRBV4-1 to TRBJ2-5; D uncertain. Trimming pared 0 bases from V and 3 bases from J, leaving 14 bases between. The CDR3 spans 16 residues. Per germline, CDR1 MGHRA and CDR2 YSYEKL. CDR3 loop: CASSQEFRLSKETQYF. The CDR3 DNA reads TGCGCCAGCAGCCAAGAATTCAGGCTTTCGAAAGAGACCCAGTACTTC.

This chain links TRBV5-4 with TRBJ2-2, with TRBD2 identical over 14 bases. The germline V gene has CDR1 SGHNT and CDR2 YYREEE (reference sequence). This CDR3 region has 17 residues. With 4 bases clipped from V and 2 bases from J, the junction kept 4 bases outside the gene matches. Here the CDR3 reads CASSTGLAGANTGELFF. The CDR3 DNA follows: TGTGCCAGCAGCACGGGACTAGCGGGGGCAAACACCGGGGAGCTGTTTTTT.

V usage is TRBV19 and J usage is TRBJ1-6; no definite D call. The germline gives CDR1 LNHDA, CDR2 SQIVND (reference sequence). The V end was cut by 8 bases, the J end by 6 bases, with 11 bases between. The CDR3 is 13 amino acids. This CDR3 is CASWFGGNSPLHF. As DNA, the CDR3 is TGTGCCAGTTGGTTCGGTGGTAATTCACCCCTCCACTTT.

The chain carries TRBV4-1 and TRBJ2-1; possibly TRBD2 for D (7 bases). There are 17 residues in the CDR3. Germline V CDR1 and CDR2: MGHRA, YSYEKL. Trimming removed 0 bases from V and 0 bases from J, with 12 bases in between. CDR3 coding DNA: TGCGCCAGCAGCCAAGACGGCGGGGGCCGCTCCTACAATGAGCAGTTCTTC. As protein: CASSQDGGGRSYNEQFF.

The rearrangement joins TRBV14 to TRBJ1-1; D gene unclear. Per germline, CDR1 SGHDN and CDR2 FVKESK. CDR3 length: 12 amino acids. The V gene lost 4 bases and the J gene lost 3 bases, with 6 bases spanning the gap. DNA of the CDR3: TGTGCCAGCAGCCGTGACTACACTGAAGCTTTCTTT. Protein: CASSRDYTEAFF.

V gene TRBV10-3 combines with J gene TRBJ2-7; perhaps TRBD2 as D (5 bases). There are 16 residues in the CDR3. V was trimmed by 0 bases and J by 3 bases, leaving 15 bases between them. Looked up from germline, CDR1 is ENHRY and CDR2 is SYGVKD. CDR3 coding DNA: TGTGCCATCAGTGAGTCGAGTCGTCGACGGGACTACGAGCAGTACTTC. Its translation: CAISESSRRRDYEQYF.

The chain couples TRBV7-3 to TRBJ2-3, with no clear D. V gave up 5 bases and J gave up 0 bases, with 6 bases separating them. CDR1 is SGHTA, CDR2 FQGTGA, per germline. The CDR3 has 13 amino acids. The CDR3 DNA reads as TGTGCCAGCAGCACAGTTAGCACAGATACGCAGTATTTT. This translates into CASSTVSTDTQYF.